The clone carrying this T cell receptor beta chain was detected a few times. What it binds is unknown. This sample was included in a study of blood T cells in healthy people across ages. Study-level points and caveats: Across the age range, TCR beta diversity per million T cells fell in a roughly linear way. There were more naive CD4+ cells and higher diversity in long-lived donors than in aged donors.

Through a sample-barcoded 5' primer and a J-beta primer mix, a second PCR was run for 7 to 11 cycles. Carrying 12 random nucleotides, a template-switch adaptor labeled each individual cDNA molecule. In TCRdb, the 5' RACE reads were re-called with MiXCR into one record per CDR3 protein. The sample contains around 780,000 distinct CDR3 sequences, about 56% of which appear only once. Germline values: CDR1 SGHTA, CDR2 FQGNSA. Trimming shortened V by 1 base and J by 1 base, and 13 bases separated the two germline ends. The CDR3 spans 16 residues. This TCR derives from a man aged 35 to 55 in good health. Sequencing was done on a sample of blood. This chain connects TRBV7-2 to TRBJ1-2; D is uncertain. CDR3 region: CASSLGVGRINYGYTF. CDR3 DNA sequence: TGTGCCAGCAGCTTAGGGGTCGGGCGGATTAACTATGGCTACACCTTC.